The 14 T cell receptor beta chains listed next were all sequenced from one sample in a study of blood T cell repertoires in COVID-19. Libraries were prepared by immunoSEQ multiplex PCR; TCRdb keeps only in-frame clonotypes and omits some of them. The profile shows roughly 150,000 clones, about 85% of them singletons. Sample: peripheral blood. Every receptor here comes from a woman aged 65 to 85 with acute or convalescent COVID-19.

The chain recombines TRBV28 with TRBJ1-2, with 9 bases matching TRBD1. This CDR3 is built from 17 residues. From germline, CDR1 is MDHEN and CDR2 SYDVKM. J gave up 2 bases and V 5 bases, and 12 bases lay outside the gene matches. The CDR3: CASSGPGDRDRNYGYTF. The CDR3 DNA follows: TGTGCCAGCAGTGGACCGGGGGACAGGGACCGGAACTATGGCTACACCTTC.

The chain carries TRBV7-9 and TRBJ2-2; TRBD2 is a possible D gene (5 bases). V was clipped by 6 bases and J by 4 bases, with 18 bases between them. CDR3 length: 16 amino acids. Germline V gives CDR1 SEHNR, CDR2 FQNEAQ (reference sequence). CDR3 nucleotides: TGTGCCAGCAGACCCTCAGGCGGGTTGGGCACCGGGGAGCTGTTTTTT. This codes for CASRPSGGLGTGELFF.

The V and J genes are TRBV2 and TRBJ1-5; D remains unclear. The V and J ends lost 4 bases and 0 bases respectively, with 10 bases between them. The CDR3 has 15 amino acids. CDR1 SNHLY and CDR2 FYNNEI come from the germline V gene. CDR3 region: CASSVEGFSNQPQHF. In nucleotides, the CDR3 is TGTGCCAGCAGTGTCGAGGGTTTTAGCAATCAGCCCCAGCATTTT.

This rearrangement joins TRBV5-5 to TRBJ1-1, with D possibly TRBD1 on 6 matching bases. This CDR3 region has 18 residues. Germline CDR1 and CDR2: SGHKS and YYEKEE (reference sequence). V shed 2 bases and J shed 1 base, with 21 bases lying between them. Here the CDR3 reads CASSFVIFGGPQNTEAFF. The CDR3, as DNA: TGTGCCAGCAGCTTTGTCATTTTTGGGGGCCCACAGAACACTGAAGCTTTCTTT.

The gene calls are TRBV7-2 and TRBJ2-1, with 9 bases matching TRBD2. J was trimmed by 3 bases and V by 6 bases; bases with no gene match: 3. The CDR3 has 14 residues. Germline-derived CDR1 and CDR2 are SGHTA and FQGNSA. The CDR3 sequence: CASRAGGNYNEQFF. The CDR3 coding sequence is TGTGCCAGCAGAGCGGGGGGAAACTACAATGAGCAGTTCTTC.

The chain couples TRBV7-9 to TRBJ1-4, with unresolved D. Germline lookup yields CDR1 SEHNR and CDR2 FQNEAQ (reference sequence). This CDR3 spans 15 amino acids. The V end lost 5 bases, the J end lost 4 bases, and 14 bases lay between the germline ends. The CDR3 DNA reads as TGTGCCAGCAGCCTGTGGACCGGGATTAATGAAAAACTGTTTTTT. Protein: CASSLWTGINEKLFF.

The V gene is TRBV9, the J gene TRBJ2-3, with TRBD2 identical over 11 bases. Germline CDR1 reads SGDLS; CDR2 reads YYNGEE. The CDR3 has 16 amino acids. V was clipped by 2 bases and J by 3 bases; unmatched bases: 5. For the CDR3, the DNA is TGTGCCAGCAGCGTGCTAGCGGGGGGAAGGACAGATACGCAGTATTTT. Protein product: CASSVLAGGRTDTQYF. Full variable domain (remainder filled in from reference TRBV9 and TRBJ2-3): DSGVTQTPKHLITATGQRVTLRCSPRSGDLSVYWYQQSLDQGLQFLIQYYNGEERAKGNILERFSAQQFPDLHSELNLSSLELGDSALYFCASSVLAGGRTDTQYFGPGTRLTVL.

V usage is TRBV5-1 and J usage is TRBJ1-6; 8 positions match TRBD1. With V trimmed by 4 bases and J by 10 bases, 7 bases remained unmatched. Germline V lookup: CDR1 SGHRS, CDR2 YFSETQ. The CDR3 consists of 14 residues. CDR3 in DNA: TGCGCCAGCAGCCTCGGACAGGGTGGCTCACCCCTCCACTTT. It codes for CASSLGQGGSPLHF.

The chain joins TRBV5-1 to TRBJ1-2, with 7 bases aligning to TRBD1. Trimming took 0 bases from V and 7 from J; bases not matched to a gene: 6. CDR3 length: 14 amino acids. The germline gives CDR1 SGHRS, CDR2 YFSETQ. The CDR3 sequence is CASSLEEGAVGYTF. In nucleotides, the CDR3 is TGCGCCAGCAGCTTGGAAGAGGGGGCGGTTGGCTACACCTTC.

The chain is built from TRBV24-1 and TRBJ2-3, with 9 bases aligning to TRBD1. With 5 bases clipped from V and 2 bases from J, the junction kept 4 bases outside the gene matches. Germline assignment: CDR1 KGHDR and CDR2 SFDVKD. CDR3 length equals 15 residues. This CDR3 is CATSGGTGITDTQYF. The CDR3 DNA reads as TGTGCCACCAGTGGAGGGACAGGGATCACAGATACGCAGTATTTT.

This clone was found once. A junction end diverges from the germline sequence, so it may reflect a read error. J is TRBJ1-1 and V is TRBV27; 8 bases match TRBD1. The CDR3 is 10 residues long. Per germline, CDR1 MNHEY and CDR2 SMNVEV (reference sequence). CDR3 loop: CASGGTGEVF. Here the CDR3 DNA reads TGTGCCAGCGGGGGGACAGGAGAGGTCTTT.

This chain uses TRBV12-3 or TRBV12-4 with TRBJ1-5; D is unclear. V lost 7 bases and J 2 bases, leaving 9 bases between the germline ends. The CDR3 totals 13 residues. The CDR3 coding sequence is TGTGCCAGCAACATGGGCGGCAATCAGCCCCAGCATTTT. This translates into CASNMGGNQPQHF.

CDR3 nucleotide sequence: TGTGCCACCAGTGAAGCGACAGGGGGCGAGCAGTACTTC. Protein: CATSEATGGEQYF. This chain uses TRBV24-1 with TRBJ2-7; 9 positions agree with TRBD1. CDR1 KGHDR and CDR2 SFDVKD come from the germline V gene. The CDR3 extends over 13 amino acids. J was trimmed by 6 bases and V by 4 bases; bases with no gene match: 3.

The chain uses TRBV18 and TRBJ1-4; perhaps TRBD1 as D (5 bases). This CDR3 contains 13 residues. Trimming left V 3 bases short and J 8 bases short, with 10 bases between. Germline CDR1 and CDR2: KGHSH and LQKENI. The CDR3 here is CASSPGGLEKLFF. DNA for the CDR3: TGTGCCAGCTCACCCGGGGGTCTCGAAAAACTGTTTTTT.